A selection of T cell receptor beta chains follows, all from one sample in a study of blood T cell repertoires in COVID-19. This table comes from immunoSEQ multiplex PCR, and its TCRdb copy is limited to in-frame clones, with some not included. Of around 65,000 clones detected, 70% to 80% appear once; the ten largest clones hold about 18%. The material sequenced was peripheral blood. These TCRs come from a man in his 60s with acute or convalescent COVID-19. The CDR3 runs from the conserved cysteine through the conserved F or W. A D gene is named only where the DNA matches it firmly. Clone size, where shown, is once, few, many, or a class for clones that have expanded.

v_gene	j_gene	abundance	len	d_gene	CDR3nt	CDR3aa
TRBV6-2/TRBV6-3	TRBJ2-3	NA	15	TRBD1	TGTGCCAGCAGTTGGGGGACAGGGGGCACAGATACGCAGTATTTT	CASSWGTGGTDTQYF
TRBV28	TRBJ1-3	NA	16	TRBD1	TGTGCCAGCAGTTTGCTTGGGACAGGAGCTGGAAACACCATATATTTT	CASSLLGTGAGNTIYF
TRBV7-3	TRBJ2-2	few	20	TRBD2	TGTGCCAGCAGCTTATACGGGAGGGGTATCCGGCACGCGAACACCGGGGAGCTGTTTTTT	CASSLYGRGIRHANTGELFF
TRBV7-9	TRBJ1-2	NA	14	NA	TGTGCCAGCAGCTCCCAGCGAGGCGGTGATGGCTACACCTTC	CASSSQRGGDGYTF
TRBV10-3	TRBJ1-1	NA	16	NA	TGTGCCATCAGTGAGTCGGAGTCACGGGGGGACACTGAAGCTTTCTTT	CAISESESRGDTEAFF
TRBV4-3	TRBJ2-3	NA	13	NA	TGCGCCAGCAGCCAAGATAGCCACCGGACGCAGTATTTT	CASSQDSHRTQYF
TRBV4-2	TRBJ2-1	NA	15	TRBD2	TGTGCCAGCAGCCAAAAGCGGGAGGGCTACAATGAGCAGTTCTTC	CASSQKREGYNEQFF
TRBV9	TRBJ2-1	NA	15	TRBD1	TGTGCCAGCAGCGCTAGGACAGGGACCTACAATGAGCAGTTCTTC	CASSARTGTYNEQFF
TRBV19	TRBJ1-1	NA	15	TRBD1	TGTGCCAGTAGTATGGCAGGGGGCTTGAACACTGAAGCTTTCTTT	CASSMAGGLNTEAFF
TRBV11-2	TRBJ1-4	NA	14	TRBD1	TGTGCCAGCAGCTTTGGACAGGGGGTAGGAAAACTGTTTTTT	CASSFGQGVGKLFF
TRBV30	TRBJ1-2	NA	15	TRBD1	TGTGCCTGGAGTATAATACCGGGACAGAACTATGGCTACACCTTC	CAWSIIPGQNYGYTF
TRBV21-1	TRBJ2-6	NA	16	NA	TGTGCCAGCAGCAAAGGGGGCATTACTGGGGCCAACGTCCTGACTTTC	CASSKGGITGANVLTF
TRBV5-1	TRBJ2-2	few	15	TRBD1	TGCGCCAGCAGCTCGCTACAGGGGGGCACCGGGGAGCTGTTTTTT	CASSSLQGGTGELFF
TRBV6-2/TRBV6-3	TRBJ2-1	NA	15	NA	TGTGCCAGCAGTTACTCGAGGTGGATACAGGGTGAGCAGTTCTTC	CASSYSRWIQGEQFF
TRBV6-2/TRBV6-3	TRBJ2-1	NA	15	NA	TGTGCCAGCAGTTACAGACAGCCTACAAACAATGAGCAGTTCTTC	CASSYRQPTNNEQFF
TRBV9	TRBJ1-3	few	17	NA	TGTGCCAGCAGCCCGACGATCACTCAGGGAACTGGAAACACCATATATTTT	CASSPTITQGTGNTIYF
TRBV2	TRBJ1-1	NA	13	NA	TGTGCCAGCAGTCGACAGCTGAACACTGAAGCTTTCTTT	CASSRQLNTEAFF
TRBV7-6	TRBJ2-1	NA	17	NA	TGTGCCAGCAGCTTAAGTGGCGGGGCCTTCTCCTACAATGAGCAGTTCTTC	CASSLSGGAFSYNEQFF
TRBV7-9	TRBJ1-5	NA	15	TRBD1	TGTGCCAGCAGCCAGGAGGGACAGGCAAATCAGCCCCAGCATTTT	CASSQEGQANQPQHF
TRBV7-9	TRBJ2-6	NA	15	TRBD2	TGTGCCAGCAGCTTAGGCGGGAGTGGGGCCAACGTCCTGACTTTC	CASSLGGSGANVLTF
TRBV6-1	TRBJ2-2	NA	18	NA	TGTGCCAGCAGTGAAAGCCCCCTCCCGGGAGAGAATACCGGGGAGCTGTTTTTT	CASSESPLPGENTGELFF
TRBV4-1	TRBJ1-4	NA	16	NA	TGCGCCAGCAGCCCCCACCGACAAAGCCTTAATGAAAAACTGTTTTTT	CASSPHRQSLNEKLFF
TRBV30	TRBJ2-5	NA	15	NA	TGTGCCTGGAGTGTCAGGGTTGGGGGGCAAGAGACCCAGTACTTC	CAWSVRVGGQETQYF
TRBV20-1	TRBJ2-5	medium-sized	11	NA	TGCAGTGAACGGGGGCAAGAGACCCAGTACTTC	CSERGQETQYF
TRBV5-1	TRBJ1-2	NA	14	NA	TGCGCCAGCAGCTTGGCAGGTCTTGGCTATGGCTACACCTTC	CASSLAGLGYGYTF
TRBV19	TRBJ1-5	NA	14	NA	TGTGCCAGTACGATATTAGCGGGCAATCAGCCCCAGCATTTT	CASTILAGNQPQHF
TRBV30	TRBJ1-5	NA	13	TRBD1	TGTGCCTGGAGGGACAGGGGAAAACAGCCCCAGCATTTT	CAWRDRGKQPQHF
TRBV10-3	TRBJ1-6	NA	14	NA	TGTGCCATCAGTGAGTCTGGACGGGGTTCACCCCTCCACTTT	CAISESGRGSPLHF
TRBV19	TRBJ2-2	few	15	TRBD1	TGTGCCAGTAGTGTGGGACAGGGGCACACCGGGGAGCTGTTTTTT	CASSVGQGHTGELFF
TRBV28	TRBJ2-7	once	15	NA	TGTGCCAGCAGTTTAACGGACTTACTCCGGGGGGAGCAGTACTTC	CASSLTDLLRGEQYF
TRBV5-1	TRBJ2-5	NA	13	TRBD2	TGCGCCAGCCGACCTAGCGGGCAAGAGACCCAGTACTTC	CASRPSGQETQYF
TRBV28	TRBJ2-1	NA	12	TRBD1	TGTGCCAGCAGTCCATTAGGGACAGGAGAGTTCTTC	CASSPLGTGEFF
TRBV21-1	TRBJ2-7	once	16	NA	TGTGCCAGCAGCAAGATAAGCGGCGGGAGCTCCTACGAGCAGTACTTC	CASSKISGGSSYEQYF